The 19 T cell receptor beta chains reported below all come from one sample, sequenced in a study of post-analysis software for immune sequencing data. Their target antigens are unknown. Study outcomes and limitations: Comparison of patients with controls showed 4 to 6 TRBV segments more frequent in patients, TRBV5-6, TRBV5-1 and TRBV20-1 among them.

TCR beta libraries were prepared from cDNA with unique molecular identifiers. TCRdb reprocessed the PCR reads with MiXCR, giving one entry per CDR3 protein. Found here are hundreds of thousands of distinct CDR3 sequences, 45% of them singletons; the top ten hold roughly an eighth. The sample consisted of blood. The receptors were gathered from a girl aged 5 to 17 with multiple sclerosis.

This clonotype was counted a single time. The chain employs TRBV12-3 or TRBV12-4 and TRBJ2-7, with 8 bases that match TRBD1. The CDR3 length is 14 residues. V trimming: 2 bases; J trimming: 4 bases; junction bases outside the gene matches: 4. The DNA of the CDR3 is TGTGCCAGCAGTTTAACAGGGGGGTTGTACGAGCAGTACTTC. Protein: CASSLTGGLYEQYF.

V gene TRBV4-1 combines with J gene TRBJ1-1, with 9 bases identical to TRBD1. This CDR3 contains 16 residues. V dropped 4 bases and J dropped 1; count of bases not matched to a gene: 7. From germline, CDR1 is MGHRA and CDR2 YSYEKL. CDR3 amino acids: CASSLGWGQGNTEAFF. The CDR3 coding sequence is TGCGCCAGCAGCCTCGGATGGGGACAGGGGAACACTGAAGCTTTCTTT.

The CDR3 loop reads CASSTDRELAVYNEQFF. As DNA, the CDR3 is TGTGCCAGCAGCACCGACAGGGAACTAGCGGTGTACAATGAGCAGTTCTTC. The chain has TRBV11-1 and TRBJ2-1; D is possibly TRBD2 (8 bases). The germline CDR1 and CDR2 sequences are SGHAT and FQDESV (reference sequence). This CDR3 is 17 amino acids long. V was clipped by 5 bases and J by 4 bases, with 21 bases between them.

This clonotype has only a few counts. The chain links TRBV12-3 or TRBV12-4 to TRBJ2-3, with a tentative D call TRBD2 (5 bases). The ends were cut back, 5 bases at V and 6 bases at J, with 24 bases in the middle. This CDR3 is built from 17 residues. In nucleotides, the CDR3 is TGTGCCAGCAGTCCCCAACTTGGCGGGTTTTCCTCGGATACGCAGTATTTT. Translating gives CASSPQLGGFSSDTQYF.

The V call is TRBV20-1, the J call TRBJ2-5; unclear D gene. The V gene's germline CDR1 is DFQATT and CDR2 SNEGSKA (reference sequence). The CDR3 is made up of 12 amino acids. Trimming cost V 8 bases and J 13 bases, with 23 bases left between them. CDR3 coding DNA: TGCAGTACTACCCGGACCAATAACGAGCGGTACTTC. This encodes CSTTRTNNERYF.

J is TRBJ2-7 and V is TRBV5-1; D is perhaps TRBD2 (6 bases). Germline values: CDR1 SGHRS, CDR2 YFSETQ. V was clipped by 0 bases and J by 2 bases, with 12 bases between them. The CDR3 sequence is 15 residues long. CDR3 nucleotides: TGCGCCAGCAGCTTGGGTGCGGGGAGAGCCTACGAGCAGTACTTC. It specifies CASSLGAGRAYEQYF.

Remarks on this clonotype: This sequence may be a read error, since a much larger clone differs from it by one base. This chain connects TRBV5-1 to TRBJ2-5; a possible D gene is TRBD1 (6 bases). Germline-derived CDR1 and CDR2 are SGHRS and YFSETQ. The CDR3 is 15 amino acids. Deletions cut 7 bases from V and 11 bases from J, with 27 bases between. CDR3 coding DNA: TGCGCCAGCCGTAAGGCAGGGGCTCACCTTGAGGAGCAGTACTTC. This translates into CASRKAGAHLEEQYF.

The table lists this clonotype with a few counts. The chain uses TRBV7-9 and TRBJ2-1; TRBD2 matches 7 bases. Trimming at V came to 5 bases and at J to 4 bases, leaving 8 bases not matched to a gene. The CDR3 length is 15 residues. Germline loops: CDR1 SEHNR, CDR2 FQNEAQ (reference sequence). CDR3 sequence reads: CASSPSGEGYNEQFF. CDR3 in DNA: TGTGCCAGCAGCCCTAGCGGTGAGGGGTACAATGAGCAGTTCTTC. The whole variable domain, remainder taken from reference TRBV7-9 and TRBJ2-1, is DTGVSQNPRHKITKRGQNVTFRCDPISEHNRLYWYRQTLGQGPEFLTYFQNEAQLEKSRLLSDRFSAERPKGSFSTLEIQRTEQGDSAMYLCASSPSGEGYNEQFFGPGTRLTVL.

A single count supports this clonotype. This chain joins TRBV28 and TRBJ2-3; 9 bases map to TRBD2. The CDR3 totals 16 residues. V lost 4 bases to trimming and J lost 6 bases; unmatched junction nucleotides: 11. Looked up from germline, CDR1 is MDHEN and CDR2 is SYDVKM. CDR3: CASSSTVGLALDTQYF. DNA of the CDR3: TGTGCCAGCAGTTCAACCGTCGGACTAGCGCTGGATACGCAGTATTTT. Looking up the rest from reference TRBV28 and TRBJ2-3 gives the full variable domain: DVKVTQSSRYLVKRTGEKVFLECVQDMDHENMFWYRQDPGLGLRLIYFSYDVKMKEKGDIPEGYSVSREKKERFSLILESASTNQTSMYLCASSSTVGLALDTQYFGPGTRLTVL.

This clonotype came up once. The chain has TRBV5-5 and TRBJ2-2; 12 bases map to TRBD1. This CDR3 comprises 15 residues. CDR1 is SGHKS, CDR2 YYEKEE, per germline (reference sequence). J lost 10 bases, V lost 2 bases, and 6 bases had no gene match. CDR3 loop: CASSLTGTGGEELFF. As DNA, the CDR3 is TGTGCCAGCAGCTTAACCGGGACAGGGGGCGAGGAGCTGTTTTTT.

The gene calls are TRBV6-5 and TRBJ1-2; D is perhaps TRBD1 (5 bases). The length of the CDR3 is 13 residues. V dropped 9 bases and J dropped 8 bases, with 19 bases sitting between them. Germline V lookup: CDR1 MNHEY, CDR2 SVGAGI. The CDR3 spells CASSPVSKGGYTF. CDR3 DNA sequence: TGTGCCAGTTCTCCAGTTTCCAAGGGGGGCTACACCTTC.

This chain links TRBV7-9 with TRBJ1-2; 12 bases align to TRBD1. V shed 5 bases, J shed 7 bases, and the junction held 5 bases outside the gene matches. CDR1 and CDR2 (germline): SEHNR, FQNEAQ (reference sequence). The CDR3 has 14 amino acids. CDR3 amino acids: CASSRDRGPSGYTF. CDR3 nucleotides: TGTGCCAGCAGCCGGGACAGGGGGCCTAGTGGCTACACCTTC.

The chain joins TRBV7-2 to TRBJ1-5; a weak D match, TRBD1 (5 bases). Germline lookup yields CDR1 SGHTA and CDR2 FQGNSA. The V end was cut by 4 bases, the J end by 3 bases, with 10 bases between. The CDR3 loop spans 14 amino acids. CDR3 nucleotides: TGTGCCAGCAGCTCTCAGGGAGCCAATCAGCCCCAGCATTTT. This codes for CASSSQGANQPQHF. The full variable domain, in which reference TRBV7-2 and TRBJ1-5 provide the parts outside the CDR3, is GAGVSQSPSNKVTEKGKDVELRCDPISGHTALYWYRQSLGQGLEFLIYFQGNSAPDKSGLPSDRFSAERTGGSVSTLTIQRTQQEDSAVYLCASSSQGANQPQHFGDGTRLSIL.

The gene calls are TRBV20-1 and TRBJ2-2; TRBD1 might be the D (6 bases). Germline V gene data show CDR1 as DFQATT and CDR2 as SNEGSKA (reference sequence). V was cut by 7 bases and J by 6 bases, with 21 bases left in between. The CDR3 spans 15 residues. As DNA, the CDR3 is TGCAGTGTGCAACGGTCCCAGGGGAGAGCCGGGGAGCTGTTTTTT. This gives the protein CSVQRSQGRAGELFF.

A few counts support this clonotype. V is TRBV14 and J is TRBJ2-7; the D gene is possibly TRBD1 (6 bases). The CDR3 totals 13 residues. Germline CDR1 and CDR2: SGHDN and FVKESK. The V end lost 1 base, the J end lost 6 bases, and 10 bases lay between the germline ends. The CDR3 spells CASSQVTGSEQYF. The DNA for the CDR3 is TGTGCCAGCAGCCAAGTAACAGGGAGCGAGCAGTACTTC.

This clonotype was observed a handful of times. The chain joins TRBV10-3 to TRBJ2-4, with 11 bases fitting TRBD2. CDR1 is ENHRY, CDR2 SYGVKD, per germline. This CDR3 is 16 amino acids long. Trimming removed 8 bases from V and 8 bases from J; junction bases left unmatched: 14. CDR3 in DNA: TGTGCCATCGCAACGCTAGCGGGAGGTGATACGTACATTCAGTACTTC. This encodes CAIATLAGGDTYIQYF.

The chain is built from TRBV6-1 and TRBJ2-6; 7 nucleotides match TRBD1. Germline CDR1 and CDR2: MNHNS and SASEGT. J lost 0 bases, V lost 3 bases, and 8 bases had no gene match. The CDR3 covers 18 residues. In nucleotides, the CDR3 is TGTGCCAGCAGTGACCCCCAAGGGGACAGCTCTGGGGCCAACGTCCTGACTTTC. It codes for CASSDPQGDSSGANVLTF.

V gene TRBV7-2 combines with J gene TRBJ1-5, with 9 positions matching TRBD1. The CDR3 runs to 17 residues. Losses at the gene ends were 2 bases for V and 0 bases for J; bases not matched to a gene: 5. Germline V CDR1 and CDR2: SGHTA, FQGNSA. The CDR3: CASSLSDRGYSNQPQHF. CDR3 sequence (DNA): TGTGCCAGCAGCTTATCTGACAGGGGGTATAGCAATCAGCCCCAGCATTTT.

The chain couples TRBV7-2 to TRBJ2-7; no clear D. The germline V gene encodes CDR1 SGHTA and CDR2 FQGNSA. CDR3 length: 13 amino acids. V lost 5 bases, J lost 2 bases, and 10 bases lay in between. The chain's CDR3 is CASSRTVPYEQYF. CDR3 DNA sequence: TGTGCCAGCAGCCGAACAGTACCCTACGAGCAGTACTTC.